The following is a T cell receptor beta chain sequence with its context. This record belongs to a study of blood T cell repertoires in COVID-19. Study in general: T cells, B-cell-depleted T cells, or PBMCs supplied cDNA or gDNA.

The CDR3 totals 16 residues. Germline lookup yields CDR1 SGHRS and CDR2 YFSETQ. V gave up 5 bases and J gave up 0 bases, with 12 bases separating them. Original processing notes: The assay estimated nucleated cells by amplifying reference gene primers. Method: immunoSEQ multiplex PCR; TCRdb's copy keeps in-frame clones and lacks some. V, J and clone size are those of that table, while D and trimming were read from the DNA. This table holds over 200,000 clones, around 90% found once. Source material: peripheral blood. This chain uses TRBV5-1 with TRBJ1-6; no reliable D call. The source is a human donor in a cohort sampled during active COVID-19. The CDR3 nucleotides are TGCGCCAGCAGTCACGGCGGTAGCTCCTATAATTCACCCCTCCACTTT. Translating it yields CASSHGGSSYNSPLHF.